This TCR beta chain was identified during a study (dated by TCRdb to 2014 to 2015). Regarding the complete study: The study set out to test whether tumor-infiltrating Tregs in breast cancer get recruited from blood Tregs or are instead converted in situ from other CD4+ T cell subsets.

Full-length TCR variable regions were amplified by 5' RACE PCR using constant-region reverse primers, and then by semi-nested PCR using Nested Universal Primer A. Using the ReliaPrep RNA Cell Miniprep System, total RNA was extracted, and the SMARTer RACE 5'/3' Kit was then used to reverse transcribe the RNA into 5'RACE-ready cDNA. Multiplex adaptors were used to barcode the full-length TCR alpha and beta libraries, which were then sequenced on an Illumina MiSeq. In the authors' own workflow: Sequencing data were pooled across the five patients for each of nine subset-tissue groups and compared by unsupervised clustering of TCR gene usage. The Morisita-Horn index was used to calculate repertoire similarity, with shared sequences weighted by how much each contributed to each repertoire. Using fastp at Q25 and MiXCR, TCRdb reprocessed the public reads and kept productive beta chains. Rows are combined by CDR3 protein, so each entry shows the most common genes and DNA. The V and J calls reflect TCRdb's pipeline rather than the authors' work. The sample table records 25,000 to 35,000 distinct CDR3 sequences; around 22% of these occur just once. Around 4% of the sample lies in the top ten.

Memory CD4+ T cells were isolated as CD4+CD45RO+CD25- cells. Tregs, naive and memory CD4+ T cells from tumor, blood and ipsilateral draining lymph nodes of five breast cancer patients underwent full-length TCR alpha and beta sequencing. Ficoll density gradient centrifugation was used to isolate mononuclear cells from either lymph nodes or 50 ml of peripheral blood. FACS confirmed that the sorted cell populations were more than 90% pure. A note on this clonotype: Its recognized antigen is unknown. A much larger clonotype is one base distant, so this may be a read error.

Study-wide conclusions, independent of this receptor: The greatest overlap of tumor-infiltrating Treg TCR alpha and beta sequences was with tumor naive CD4+ T cells, followed next by blood naive CD4+ T cells. Tumor memory CD4+ T cell TCR gene usage clustered with blood and lymph node memory CD4+ cells and lymph node naive CD4+ cells. Validation in the larger cohort was restricted to a single TCR beta V-J rearrangement rather than whole repertoires.

The TCR comes from a female donor with breast cancer. The specimen was memory CD4+ T cells sorted from blood. In the paper's terms, the cell subset or site label means: memory CD4+ T cells, CD4+CD45RO+CD25-.

The DNA reads as follows: TGTGCCAGCAGCCTACTGCAAGGACAGGGGTATTACGAGCAGTACTTC. Translation gives CASSLLQGQGYYEQYF. The receptor chain draws on TRBV7-8 and TRBJ2-7; 9 bases in between match TRBD1. CDR1 and CDR2 were assigned from the germline V gene as SGHVS and FQNEAQ. Germline trimming amounts to 5 bases on V and 4 bases on J, with 12 as the count of junction bases outside the gene matches. From the cysteine through the phenylalanine, the CDR3 covers 16 amino acids. The sequence is cut down to CDR3 DNA, 48 bases in frame from base 1. Joined to the reference TRBV7-8 and TRBJ2-7 proteins, this CDR3 gives the full variable domain: GAGVSQSPRYKVAKRGQDVALRCDPISGHVSLFWYQQALGQGPEFLTYFQNEAQLDKSGLPSDRFFAERPEGSVSTLKIQRTQQEDSAVYLCASSLLQGQGYYEQYFGPGTRLTVT.